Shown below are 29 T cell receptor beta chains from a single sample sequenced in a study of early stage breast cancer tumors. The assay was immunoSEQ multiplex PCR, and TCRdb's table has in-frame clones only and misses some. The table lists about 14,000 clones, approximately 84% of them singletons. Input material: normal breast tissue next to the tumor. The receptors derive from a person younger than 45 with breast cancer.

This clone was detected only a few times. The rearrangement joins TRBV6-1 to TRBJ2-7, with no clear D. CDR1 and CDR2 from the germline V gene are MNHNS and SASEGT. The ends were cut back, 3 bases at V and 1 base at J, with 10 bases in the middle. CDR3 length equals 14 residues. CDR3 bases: TGTGCCAGCAGTGATAGGTGGGATTCCTACGAGCAGTACTTC. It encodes CASSDRWDSYEQYF.

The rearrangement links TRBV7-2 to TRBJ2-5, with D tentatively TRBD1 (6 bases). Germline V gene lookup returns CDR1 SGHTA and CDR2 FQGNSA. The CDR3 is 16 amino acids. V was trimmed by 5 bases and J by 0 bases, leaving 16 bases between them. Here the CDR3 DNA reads TGTGCCAGCAGCCCCCGGACAGTGACGTACCAAGAGACCCAGTACTTC. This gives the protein CASSPRTVTYQETQYF.

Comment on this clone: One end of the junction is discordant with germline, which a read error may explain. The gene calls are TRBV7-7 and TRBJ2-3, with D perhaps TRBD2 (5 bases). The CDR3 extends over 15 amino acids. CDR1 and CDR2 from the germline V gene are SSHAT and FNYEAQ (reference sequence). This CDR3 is CASSLLGSSGDTQYF. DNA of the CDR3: TGTGCTAGCAGCTTACTAGGTTCCTCTGGGGATACGCAGTATTTT.

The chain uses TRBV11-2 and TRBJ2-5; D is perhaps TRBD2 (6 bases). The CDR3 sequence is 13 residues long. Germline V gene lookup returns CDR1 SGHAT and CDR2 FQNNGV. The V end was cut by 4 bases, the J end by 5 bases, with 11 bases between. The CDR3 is CASSSTGEETQYF. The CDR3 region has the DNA TGTGCCAGCAGCTCGACGGGGGAGGAGACCCAGTACTTC.

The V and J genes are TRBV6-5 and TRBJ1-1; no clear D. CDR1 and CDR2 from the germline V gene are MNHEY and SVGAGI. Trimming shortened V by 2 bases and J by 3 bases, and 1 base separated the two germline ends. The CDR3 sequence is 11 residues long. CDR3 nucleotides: TGTGCCAGCAGTTACCACACTGAAGCTTTCTTT. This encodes CASSYHTEAFF.

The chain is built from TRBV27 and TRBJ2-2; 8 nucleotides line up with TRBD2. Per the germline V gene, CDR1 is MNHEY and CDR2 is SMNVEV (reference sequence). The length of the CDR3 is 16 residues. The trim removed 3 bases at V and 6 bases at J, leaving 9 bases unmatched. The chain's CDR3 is CASSFLQRERAGELFF. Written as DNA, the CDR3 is TGTGCCAGCAGTTTCCTTCAGCGGGAGCGAGCCGGGGAGCTGTTTTTT.

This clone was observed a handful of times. CDR3 loop: CASSDRQGNQPQHF. The DNA of the CDR3 is TGTGCCAGCAGTGATAGACAGGGTAATCAGCCCCAGCATTTT. The chain combines TRBV27 with TRBJ1-5, with TRBD1 matching 7 bases. Germline V gene lookup returns CDR1 MNHEY and CDR2 SMNVEV (reference sequence). The CDR3 is 14 amino acids. V shed 5 bases, J shed 4 bases, and the junction held 5 bases outside the gene matches.

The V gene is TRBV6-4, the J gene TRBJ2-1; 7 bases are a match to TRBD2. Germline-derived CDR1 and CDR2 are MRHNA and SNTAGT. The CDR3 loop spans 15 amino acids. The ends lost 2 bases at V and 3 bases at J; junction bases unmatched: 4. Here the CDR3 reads CASSDGLADYNEQFF. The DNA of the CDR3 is TGTGCCAGCAGTGACGGGCTAGCGGACTACAATGAGCAGTTCTTC.

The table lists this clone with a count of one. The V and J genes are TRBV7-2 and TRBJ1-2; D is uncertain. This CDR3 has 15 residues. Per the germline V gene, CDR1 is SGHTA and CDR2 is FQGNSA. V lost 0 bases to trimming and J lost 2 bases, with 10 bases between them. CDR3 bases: TGTGCCAGCAGCTTAGCGGTCAGCCTCAACTATGGCTACACCTTC. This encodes CASSLAVSLNYGYTF.

The CDR3 loop is CASRRSPGSFTGELFF. The CDR3, as DNA: TGTGCCAGCAGGCGCAGCCCAGGGAGCTTCACCGGGGAGCTGTTTTTT. The chain has TRBV7-9 and TRBJ2-2; D might be TRBD1 or TRBD2, each matching 5 bases. This CDR3 has 16 residues. Germline V gives CDR1 SEHNR, CDR2 FQNEAQ (reference sequence). Trimming stripped 6 bases from V and 4 bases from J, with 18 bases between.

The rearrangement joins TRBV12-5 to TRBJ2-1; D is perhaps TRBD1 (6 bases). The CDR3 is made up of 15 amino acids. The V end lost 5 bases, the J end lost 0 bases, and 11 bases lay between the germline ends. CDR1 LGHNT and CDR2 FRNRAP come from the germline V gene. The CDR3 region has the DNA TGTGCTAGTGGTCAAGGACAGAGCTCCTACAATGAGCAGTTCTTC. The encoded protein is CASGQGQSSYNEQFF.

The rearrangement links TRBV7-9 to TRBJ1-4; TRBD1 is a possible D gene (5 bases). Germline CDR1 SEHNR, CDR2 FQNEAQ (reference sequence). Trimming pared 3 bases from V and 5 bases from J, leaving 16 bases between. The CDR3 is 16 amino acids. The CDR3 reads CASSFPSGTLNEKLFF. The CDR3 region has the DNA TGTGCCAGCAGCTTCCCCTCCGGGACCTTAAATGAAAAACTGTTTTTT.

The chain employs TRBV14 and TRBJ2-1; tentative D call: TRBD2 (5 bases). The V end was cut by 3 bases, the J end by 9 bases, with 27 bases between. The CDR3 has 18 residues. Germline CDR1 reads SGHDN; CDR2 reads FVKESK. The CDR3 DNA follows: TGTGCCAGCAGCCACGTTAAGTGGGAGAACTTGGGTTCAGGTGAGCAGTTCTTC. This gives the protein CASSHVKWENLGSGEQFF.

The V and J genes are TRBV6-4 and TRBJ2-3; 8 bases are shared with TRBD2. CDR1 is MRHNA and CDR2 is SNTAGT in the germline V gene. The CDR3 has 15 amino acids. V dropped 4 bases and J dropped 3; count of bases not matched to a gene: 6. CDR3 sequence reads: CASSALTSETDTQYF. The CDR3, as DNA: TGTGCCAGCAGTGCCTTGACTAGCGAAACAGATACGCAGTATTTT.

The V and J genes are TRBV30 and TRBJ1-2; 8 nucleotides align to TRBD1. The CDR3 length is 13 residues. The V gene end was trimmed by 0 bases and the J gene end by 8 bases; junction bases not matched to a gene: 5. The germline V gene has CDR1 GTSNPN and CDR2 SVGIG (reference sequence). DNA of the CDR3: TGTGCCTGGAGTGTATCAGGGGGCTGGGGCTACACCTTC. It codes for CAWSVSGGWGYTF. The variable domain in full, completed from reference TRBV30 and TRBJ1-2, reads SQTIHQWPATLVQPVGSPLSLECTVEGTSNPNLYWYRQAAGRGLQLLFYSVGIGQISSEVPQNLSASRPQDRQFILSSKKLLLSDSGFYLCAWSVSGGWGYTFGSGTRLTVV.

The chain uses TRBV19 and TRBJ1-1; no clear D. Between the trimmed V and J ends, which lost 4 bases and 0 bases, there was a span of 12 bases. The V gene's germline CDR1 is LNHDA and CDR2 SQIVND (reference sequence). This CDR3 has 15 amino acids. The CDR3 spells CASSNHMGLNTEAFF. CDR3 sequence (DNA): TGTGCCAGTAGTAATCATATGGGTTTGAACACTGAAGCTTTCTTT.

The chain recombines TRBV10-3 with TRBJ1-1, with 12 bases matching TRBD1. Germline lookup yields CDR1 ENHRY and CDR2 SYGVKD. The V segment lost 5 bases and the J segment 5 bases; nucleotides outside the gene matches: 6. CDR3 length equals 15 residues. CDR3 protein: CAISRDRGQGTEAFF. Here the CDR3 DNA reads TGTGCCATCAGTAGGGACAGGGGGCAGGGAACTGAAGCTTTCTTT.

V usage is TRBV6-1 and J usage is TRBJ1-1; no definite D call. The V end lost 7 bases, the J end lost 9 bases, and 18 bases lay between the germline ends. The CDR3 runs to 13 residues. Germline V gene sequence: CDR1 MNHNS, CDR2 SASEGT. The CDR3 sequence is CASTIEGRRKAFF. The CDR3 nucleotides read TGTGCCAGCACCATCGAGGGTCGGCGAAAAGCTTTCTTT.

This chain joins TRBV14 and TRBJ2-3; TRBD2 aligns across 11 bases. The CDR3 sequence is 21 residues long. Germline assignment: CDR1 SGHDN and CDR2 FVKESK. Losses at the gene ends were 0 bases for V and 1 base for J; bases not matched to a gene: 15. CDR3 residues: CASSQDHLKLAGVGGTDTQYF. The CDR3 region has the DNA TGTGCCAGCAGCCAAGATCATTTGAAACTAGCGGGAGTGGGGGGCACAGATACGCAGTATTTT.

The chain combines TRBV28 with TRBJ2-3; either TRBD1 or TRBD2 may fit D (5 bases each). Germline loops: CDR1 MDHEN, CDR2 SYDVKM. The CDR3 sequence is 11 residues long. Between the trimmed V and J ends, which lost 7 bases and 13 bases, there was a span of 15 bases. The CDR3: CASNSGTREYF. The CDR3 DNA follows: TGTGCCAGCAACTCCGGGACCCGGGAGTATTTT.

CDR3 coding DNA: TGTGCCAGCAGTATCGAGGGAAGGGCCCAGTACTTC. Amino acid sequence: CASSIEGRAQYF. This chain uses TRBV6-5 with TRBJ2-5, with D possibly being TRBD2 (5 bases). This CDR3 comprises 12 residues. The V end was cut by 5 bases, the J end by 9 bases, with 13 bases between. CDR1 MNHEY and CDR2 SVGAGI come from the germline V gene.

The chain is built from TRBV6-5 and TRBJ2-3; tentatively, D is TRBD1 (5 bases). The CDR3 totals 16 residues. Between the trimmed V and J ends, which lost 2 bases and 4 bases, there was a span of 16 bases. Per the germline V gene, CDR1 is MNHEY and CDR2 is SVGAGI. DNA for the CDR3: TGTGCCAGCAGTTACGCCTCTGGGGCCCCACCAGATACGCAGTATTTT. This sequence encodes CASSYASGAPPDTQYF.

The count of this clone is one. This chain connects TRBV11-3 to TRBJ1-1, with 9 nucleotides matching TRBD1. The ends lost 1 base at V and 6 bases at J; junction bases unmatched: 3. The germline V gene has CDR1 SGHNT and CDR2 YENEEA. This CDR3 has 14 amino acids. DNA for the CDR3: TGTGCCAGCAGCTTAGCACAGGGGGCGCCTGAAGCTTTCTTT. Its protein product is CASSLAQGAPEAFF.

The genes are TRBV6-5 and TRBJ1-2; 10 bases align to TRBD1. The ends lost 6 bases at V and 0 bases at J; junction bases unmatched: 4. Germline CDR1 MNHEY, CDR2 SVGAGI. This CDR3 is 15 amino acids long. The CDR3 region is CASSRQGASNYGYTF. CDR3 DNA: TGTGCCAGCAGCCGACAGGGGGCTTCTAACTATGGCTACACCTTC.

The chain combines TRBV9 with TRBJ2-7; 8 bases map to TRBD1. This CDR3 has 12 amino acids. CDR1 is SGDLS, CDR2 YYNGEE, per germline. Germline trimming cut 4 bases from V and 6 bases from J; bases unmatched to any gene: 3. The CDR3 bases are TGTGCCAGCAGCACCGGACAGGGCGAGCAGTACTTC. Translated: CASSTGQGEQYF.

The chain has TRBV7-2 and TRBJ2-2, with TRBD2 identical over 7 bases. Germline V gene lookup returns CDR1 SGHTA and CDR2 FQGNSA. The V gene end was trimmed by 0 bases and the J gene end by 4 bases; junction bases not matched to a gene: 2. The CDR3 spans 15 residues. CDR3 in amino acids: CASSLAGGTTGELFF. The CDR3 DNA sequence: TGTGCCAGCAGCTTAGCGGGAGGGACCACCGGGGAGCTGTTTTTT.

Here the CDR3 reads CASSPPGGERGYTF. In DNA form, the CDR3 reads TGCGCCAGCAGCCCCCCAGGGGGAGAGCGAGGCTACACCTTC. This chain joins TRBV10-1 and TRBJ1-2; 7 bases are shared with TRBD1. The ends lost 6 bases at V and 8 bases at J; junction bases unmatched: 12. The CDR3 loop spans 14 amino acids. The V gene's germline CDR1 is WNHNN and CDR2 SYGVQD (reference sequence).

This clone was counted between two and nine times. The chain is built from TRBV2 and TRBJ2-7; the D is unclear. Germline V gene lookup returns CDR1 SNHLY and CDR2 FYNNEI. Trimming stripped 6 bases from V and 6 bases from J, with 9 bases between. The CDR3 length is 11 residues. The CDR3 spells CASRPRFEQYF. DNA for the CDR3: TGTGCCAGCAGACCGAGGTTCGAGCAGTACTTC.

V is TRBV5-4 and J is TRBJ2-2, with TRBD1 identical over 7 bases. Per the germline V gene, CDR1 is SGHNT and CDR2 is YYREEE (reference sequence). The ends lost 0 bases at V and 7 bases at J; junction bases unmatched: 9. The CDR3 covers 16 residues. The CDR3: CASSLEGQGESGELFF. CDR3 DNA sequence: TGTGCCAGCAGCTTGGAAGGGCAGGGGGAGAGCGGGGAGCTGTTTTTT.